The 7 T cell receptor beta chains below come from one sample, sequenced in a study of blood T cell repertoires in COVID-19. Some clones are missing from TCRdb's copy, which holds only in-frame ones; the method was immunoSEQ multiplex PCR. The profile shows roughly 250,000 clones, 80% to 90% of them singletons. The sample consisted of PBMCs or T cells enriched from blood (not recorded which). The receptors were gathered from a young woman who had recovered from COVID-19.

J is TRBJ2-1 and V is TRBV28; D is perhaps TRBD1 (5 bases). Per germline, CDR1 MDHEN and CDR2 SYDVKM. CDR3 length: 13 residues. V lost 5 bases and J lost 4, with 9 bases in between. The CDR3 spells CASSPDTYNEQFF. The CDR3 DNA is TGTGCCAGCAGTCCGGACACTTACAATGAGCAGTTCTTC.

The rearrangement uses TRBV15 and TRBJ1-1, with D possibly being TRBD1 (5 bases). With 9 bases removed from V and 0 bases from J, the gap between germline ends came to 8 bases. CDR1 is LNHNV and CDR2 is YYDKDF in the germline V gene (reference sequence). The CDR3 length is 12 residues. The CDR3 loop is CATGPLNTEAFF. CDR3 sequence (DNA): TGTGCCACGGGGCCTTTGAACACTGAAGCTTTCTTT.

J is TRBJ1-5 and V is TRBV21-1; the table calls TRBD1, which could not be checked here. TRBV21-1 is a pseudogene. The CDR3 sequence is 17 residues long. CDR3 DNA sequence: TGTGCCAGCAGCAAAGGCAATCAGGGGTTGGTCAATCAGCCCCAGCATTTT. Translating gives CASSKGNQGLVNQPQHF.

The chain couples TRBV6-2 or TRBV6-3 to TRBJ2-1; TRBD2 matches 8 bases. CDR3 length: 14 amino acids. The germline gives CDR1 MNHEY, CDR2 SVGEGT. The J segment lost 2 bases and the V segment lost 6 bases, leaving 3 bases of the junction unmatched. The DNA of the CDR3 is TGTGCCAGCAGCGGGAGGGGAACCTACAATGAGCAGTTCTTC. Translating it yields CASSGRGTYNEQFF.

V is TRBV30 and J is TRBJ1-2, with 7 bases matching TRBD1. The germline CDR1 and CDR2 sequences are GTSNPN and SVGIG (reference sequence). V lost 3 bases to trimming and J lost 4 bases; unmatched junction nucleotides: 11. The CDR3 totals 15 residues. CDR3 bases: TGTGCCTGGAGCGCGAACAGGGGCATAATCTATGGCTACACCTTC. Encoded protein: CAWSANRGIIYGYTF.

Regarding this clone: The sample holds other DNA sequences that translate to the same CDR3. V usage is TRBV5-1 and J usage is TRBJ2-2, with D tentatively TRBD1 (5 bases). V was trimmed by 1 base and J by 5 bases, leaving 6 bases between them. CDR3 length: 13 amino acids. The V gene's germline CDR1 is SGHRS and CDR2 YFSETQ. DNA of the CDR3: TGCGCCAGCAGCTTGCAGGGAACCGGGGAGCTGTTTTTT. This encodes CASSLQGTGELFF.

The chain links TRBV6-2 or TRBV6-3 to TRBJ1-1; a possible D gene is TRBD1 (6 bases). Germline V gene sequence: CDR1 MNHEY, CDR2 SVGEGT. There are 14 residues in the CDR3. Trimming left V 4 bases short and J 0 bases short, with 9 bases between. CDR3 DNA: TGTGCCAGCAGTTCAGACAGGTTGAACACTGAAGCTTTCTTT. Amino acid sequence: CASSSDRLNTEAFF.